The source of this TCR beta chain is a study of T cell responses to AZD1222 COVID-19 vaccine. Measured with immunoSEQ multiplex PCR; TCRdb has only the in-frame clones, and not every one. The data hold 100,000 or so clones, with 87% observed a single time. Notes on the study in general: When two AZD1222 doses had been given, Spike-specific TCR breadth and depth rose.

For this clone: The antigen is unknown.

The CDR3 is made up of 14 amino acids. V lost 4 bases and J 6 bases, leaving 13 bases between the germline ends. Germline assignment: CDR1 MNHEY and CDR2 SVGEGT. The source is an adult in good health. The V and J genes are TRBV6-2 or TRBV6-3 and TRBJ1-5, with a weak D call TRBD1 (6 bases). The sequenced sample was peripheral blood, obtained on day 0 of AZD1222 vaccination. The DNA of the CDR3 is TGTGCCAGCAGTTTCCCAGGGGTATCTCAGCCCCAGCATTTT. It translates to CASSFPGVSQPQHF.